This T cell receptor beta chain was obtained from a study of vaccination and CD4 T cells after COVID-19. As to treatment: roughly 10-day PBMC culture with coronavirus spike peptide pools or control peptides (ViraFEST assay). CD4+ T lymphocytes from the unexposed donor were collected before the COVID-19 pandemic (2011-2018). In the case of this clonotype: Its target is not known.

The CDR3 is 12 amino acids. The V gene's germline CDR1 is GTSNPN and CDR2 SVGIG (reference sequence). The V end was cut by 4 bases, the J end by 5 bases, with 11 bases between. Sequence data for DNA of cultured CD4+ T cells were generated by the Oncomine TCR Beta short-read assay. Genomic DNA was isolated from CD4+ T cells that had been cultured. TCRdb re-derived calls from the PCR reads in MiXCR, one entry per CDR3 protein. The sample gives some 10,000 distinct CDR3 sequences, 30% to 35% of which show up once; roughly 20% is in the top ten. The sequenced sample consisted of CD4+ T cells from blood, cultured in vitro. The chain has TRBV30 and TRBJ2-5; tentatively, D is TRBD2 (6 bases). The source is a human donor in good health. CDR3 protein: CAWKGGGETQYF. As DNA, the CDR3 is TGTGCCTGGAAAGGCGGAGGGGAGACCCAGTACTTC.